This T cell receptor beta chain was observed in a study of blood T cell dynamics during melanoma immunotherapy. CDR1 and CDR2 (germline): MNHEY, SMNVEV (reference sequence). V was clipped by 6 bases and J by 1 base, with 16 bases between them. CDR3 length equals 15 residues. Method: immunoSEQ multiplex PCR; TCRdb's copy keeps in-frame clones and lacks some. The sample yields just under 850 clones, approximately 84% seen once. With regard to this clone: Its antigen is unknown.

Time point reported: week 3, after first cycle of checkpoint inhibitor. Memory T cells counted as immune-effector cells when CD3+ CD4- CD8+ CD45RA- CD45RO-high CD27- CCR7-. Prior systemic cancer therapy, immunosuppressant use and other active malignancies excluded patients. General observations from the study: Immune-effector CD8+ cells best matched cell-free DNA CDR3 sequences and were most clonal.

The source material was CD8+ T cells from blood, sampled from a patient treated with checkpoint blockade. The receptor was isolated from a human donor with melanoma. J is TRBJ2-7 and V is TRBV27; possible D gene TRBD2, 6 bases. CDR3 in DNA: TGTGCCAGCAGAGTGGGAGGAGCCCCTTCCTACGAGCAGTACTTC. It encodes CASRVGGAPSYEQYF.